The source of this T cell receptor beta chain is a study of shared clonotypes between healthy human individuals (TCRdb year 2020). Background for the entire study: The cohort comprised two women and three men aged 18 to 49 years. To increase sequencing depth and limit assay-specific biases, different laboratories used diverse techniques to prepare libraries and sequence TCR repertoires. To estimate repertoire size and how much clonotype sharing occurs between individuals, the study deeply sequenced the blood TCR repertoires of roughly 5 healthy adults. Leukapheresis yielded between about 0.8 and 8.9 billion PBMCs per donor. For each donor, three plates each were used for CD4 naive and CD4 memory, two plates were used for CD8 naive, and one plate was used for CD8 memory. Results the study describes overall, beyond this receptor: Sharing across several donors was observed for 4.5% to 6.5% of naive CD4, about 4% of naive CD8, around 2.5% of memory CD4, and roughly 0.4% of memory CD8 clonotypes. Compared with non-shared clonotypes, clonotypes shared by all four sorted-subset donors had higher generation probabilities. Naive subsets generally had larger estimated clonotype richness than memory subsets did. Because the study included a small number of donors, the genetic and exposure-history diversity represented was limited. Sampling was restricted to blood, and TCR repertoires in tissue are likely to differ from TCR repertoires in blood. Pairwise subsampling led to the expectation that sequencing depth would affect the degree of clonotype sharing among donors. Rarefaction of sorted-subset datasets indicated incomplete sequencing despite the large sequencing depth.

The donors were healthy, HIV-negative adults with no recently reported acute infections or vaccinations. Only Caucasian adults living in Nashville, Tennessee, USA were represented among the donors. CD8 memory samples consisted of magnetically selected CD45RO+ cells combined with CCR7-negative CD45RA+ effector memory (TemRA) cells. After blood collection by leukapheresis, PBMCs were isolated using Ficoll-Histopaque density gradient centrifugation and then cryopreserved in the vapor phase of liquid nitrogen. Purity and quantity of every magnetically sorted T cell population were checked by analytical flow cytometry. Genomic DNA was isolated from every sorted fraction and measured by UV absorbance on a Nanodrop 2000c. Taken from cysteine to phenylalanine, the CDR3 has 15 residues. The kept DNA is CDR3 alone, 45 bases in frame from the first base. V loses 7 bases of germline sequence and J loses 0 bases, and the interval between the two ends is 12 bases. The germline V gene yields SGHAT for CDR1 and FQNNGV for CDR2.

Using the deep immunoSEQ assay, multiplex PCR amplified TCR CDR3 regions from genomic DNA. Extracted genomic DNA from each cell subset was spread evenly across all wells of several immunoSEQ 96-well plates, with each plate serving as a replicate. For sorted subsets, around 200 ng genomic DNA, equal to approximately 30,000 T cell genomes, was loaded into each replicate PCR. Purified libraries were quantified with a Qubit 3.0 fluorometer, sized on a Bioanalyzer 2100, and re-quantified with the KAPA Library Quantification kit. A separate single-read 150-cycle Illumina NextSeq 550 flow cell was used to sequence each immunoSEQ 96-well plate. Under the source paper's analysis protocol: Because only junctional sequences without quality scores were contained in the immunoSEQ output, filtering matching that applied to full-length reads could not be performed. Sequences were annotated with PyIR, a Python wrapper for IgBLAST v1.9, and V/J genes and CDR3 were assigned using IMGT germline references. Reads were filtered out if the reads had weak V/J assignments (E-value above 1e-6), no CDR3, stop codons, out-of-frame junctions, or ambiguous translated residues. V3J clonotypes were defined by identical inferred V gene, J gene, and CDR3 amino acid sequence. Percentage overlap between repertoires was computed as shared unique clonotypes divided by the size of the smaller repertoire. Three approaches were used to assess repertoire richness: RTK rarefaction, the Chao1 estimator, and Recon v2.1 estimates of unobserved clonotypes. For all TCRbeta clonotypes obtained by the gDNA method from a handful of donors, generation probabilities were computed with OLGA. What TCRdb holds here is the immuneACCESS table cut down to in-frame rearrangements. Part of the clones is not present; checked against another copy, under half of the missing clones reflect an unresolved V gene, and the others are unexplained. V, J and clone size were drawn from that table, and D and trimming were deduced from the DNA. The sample has about 79,000 clones on record, under 65% of them singletons. The ten biggest clones cover over 50% of the sample.

For this clone: The target of this receptor is not known. No per-base quality is available; no much larger clone lies one base away.

The sequencing input was memory CD8+ T cells sorted from blood. Explained via the paper, the cell subset or site label denotes: CD45RO+ cells pooled with CCR7-negative TemRA cells. Recombination joined TRBV11-2 with TRBJ1-4; there is no confident call for the D gene. This clonotype was sampled from a man aged 30-40 years in good health. The DNA sequence reads TGTGCCAGCAACTATGAGTCTTCAACTAATGAAAAACTGTTTTTT. Its coded protein is CASNYESSTNEKLFF.